This T cell receptor (beta chain) is from a study of T cell responses to AZD1222 COVID-19 vaccine. Overall study results and limits: Only a handful of AZD1222 recipients, roughly six in all, had baseline seropositivity.

This CDR3 has 14 amino acids. Germline V lookup: CDR1 LGHDT, CDR2 YNNKEL (reference sequence). V was pared by 0 bases and J by 7 bases, with 10 bases between. With respect to this clone: Its cognate antigen is unknown.

Clones were sequenced by immunoSEQ multiplex PCR, and TCRdb holds only the in-frame ones, with some missing. The sample shows 150,000 to 160,000 clones, 88% of them seen only once. V is TRBV3-1 (or the pseudogene TRBV3-2) and J is TRBJ1-5; no clear D. The material sequenced was peripheral blood, taken on day 0 of AZD1222 vaccination. This TCR came from an adult in good health. In DNA, the CDR3 is TGTGCCAGCAGCCAAGATAACAGCGGGCAGCCCCAGCATTTT. Protein: CASSQDNSGQPQHF.